Listed below are T cell receptor beta chains from one sample, sequenced in a study of T cell changes during pregnancy in multiple sclerosis. Sequencing used immunoSEQ multiplex PCR; TCRdb keeps in-frame clones, though not all of them. The sample contains about 87,000 clones, around 93% of which appear only once. Sample: peripheral blood, taken in the third trimester of pregnancy. The receptors here all came from a female donor in good health, enrolled as a control in a pregnancy study. The CDR3 runs from the conserved cysteine through the conserved F or W. The order of the fields is J gene, V gene, clone size, D gene, CDR3 DNA, CDR3 protein. A D gene is named only where the DNA matches it firmly. For some rows the clone size is stated as once, few or many, or as a class when expanded; others skip it.

TRBJ1-2 TRBV12-5 - - TGTGCTAGTGGTTTTGAGATAGGACACCCGAACTATGGCTACACCTTC CASGFEIGHPNYGYTF
TRBJ2-1 TRBV27 - - TGTGCCAGCAGCCCGAGTTCCAACAATGAGCAGTTCTTC CASSPSSNNEQFF
TRBJ2-2 TRBV18 - - TGTGCCAGCTCACCCGACAGAACCGGGGAGCTGTTTTTT CASSPDRTGELFF
TRBJ1-2 TRBV5-4 - TRBD1 TGTGCCAGCAGTTCGGGACAGGGGGCGCGATCCTATGGCTACACCTTC CASSSGQGARSYGYTF
TRBJ2-7 TRBV11-2 - - TGTGCCAGCAGTCCCTCCCGGCAGGGCCTACGAGGCGAGCAGTACTTC CASSPSRQGLRGEQYF
TRBJ1-1 TRBV2 - - TGTGCCAGCAGTCAAGCAGGAGGGGACACTGAAGCTTTCTTT CASSQAGGDTEAFF
TRBJ2-1 TRBV2 - - TGTGCCAGCATGGGAACGCAGGGGGGTCTGTTCTTC CASMGTQGGLFF
TRBJ1-2 TRBV19 few - TGTGCCAGTAGTATACGAGGGATCCATGGCTACACCTTC CASSIRGIHGYTF
TRBJ2-7 TRBV28 - TRBD2 TGTGCCAGCAGTTTAGCGGGAGGGCACTACGAGCAGTACTTC CASSLAGGHYEQYF
TRBJ1-1 TRBV27 once - TGTGCCAGCAGTCCACGTCCCGGGACACGGAAGAACACTGAAGCTTTCTTT CASSPRPGTRKNTEAFF
TRBJ2-1 TRBV11-3 - TRBD2 TGTGCCAGCAGCGGAACCGGGACTAGCGGGTACAATGAGCAGTTCTTC CASSGTGTSGYNEQFF
TRBJ2-7 TRBV2 - TRBD1 TGTGCCAGCGGGGACAGGGTAATAAACGAGCAGTACTTC CASGDRVINEQYF
TRBJ1-5 TRBV6-6 - - TGTGCCAGCAACGGGGGGGATCAGCCCCAGCATTTT CASNGGDQPQHF
TRBJ2-7 TRBV9 few TRBD1 TGTGCCAGCAGCGTAGATCCAGGGACAGCCTACGAGCAGTACTTC CASSVDPGTAYEQYF
TRBJ1-1 TRBV4-1 - TRBD1 TGCGCCAGCAGCCCGGGTCTTGCCAGGGGGGACACTGAAGCTTTCTTT CASSPGLARGDTEAFF
TRBJ1-1 TRBV7-2 - - TGTGCCAGCAGCCTACCCCGGGGGAGAACTGAAGCTTTCTTT CASSLPRGRTEAFF
TRBJ1-5 TRBV7-2 once - TGTGCCAGCAGCGCAGGTGGGGGGTACAATCAGCCCCAGCATTTT CASSAGGGYNQPQHF
TRBJ2-1 TRBV28 - TRBD2 TGTGCCAGCAGTTTACTTGCGGGGGGACGTTACAATGAGCAGTTCTTC CASSLLAGGRYNEQFF
TRBJ1-1 TRBV6-1 few - TGTGCCAGCATCGACAGGAGCAGGAACACTGAAGCTTTCTTT CASIDRSRNTEAFF
TRBJ2-1 TRBV6-4 - - TGTGCCAGCAGTTTGCAGGGTTGGGGTGAGCAGTTCTTC CASSLQGWGEQFF
TRBJ1-1 TRBV13 - - TGTGCCAGCAGCTTAGGGACTAACACTGAAGCTTTCTTT CASSLGTNTEAFF
TRBJ2-1 TRBV7-7 - - TGTGCTAGCAGCTTATTCCCGGGGGAAGGCTACAATGAGCAGTTCTTC CASSLFPGEGYNEQFF
TRBJ1-1 TRBV27 - TRBD1 TGTGCCAGCAGTTCCCGACAGGGAGTGACTGAAGCTTTCTTT CASSSRQGVTEAFF
TRBJ2-5 TRBV7-6 - TRBD2 TGTGCCAGCAGCTTAGGGTCCACTAGCGGGAAAGAGACCCAGTACTTC CASSLGSTSGKETQYF
TRBJ2-1 TRBV2 - - TGTGCCAGCGTCCTAGCACCCAAAAACAATGAGCAGTTCTTC CASVLAPKNNEQFF
TRBJ1-2 TRBV28 - - TGTGCCAGCAGTCTCCTCTCGGGAGACCTTAACTATGGCTACACCTTC CASSLLSGDLNYGYTF
TRBJ1-2 TRBV7-9 - TRBD1 TGTGCCAGCAGCTTAGAACAGGGGGGCTACACCTTC CASSLEQGGYTF
TRBJ2-1 TRBV7-9 - - TGTGCCAGCAGCCTTAACCCTAGCGCAGGTAGGAATGAGCAGTTCTTC CASSLNPSAGRNEQFF
TRBJ2-5 TRBV7-2 - TRBD1 TGTGCCAGCGGACAGGGGGGCTCCGGGGAGACCCAGTACTTC CASGQGGSGETQYF
TRBJ2-7 TRBV9 - TRBD1 TGTGCCAGCAGCGTGACAGGGGCTCCCTACGAGCAGTACTTC CASSVTGAPYEQYF
TRBJ1-1 TRBV11-2 - TRBD1 TGTGCCAGCAGCTTCGGACAGGCCCAGCTTAGTGAAGCTTTCTTT CASSFGQAQLSEAFF
TRBJ1-5 TRBV7-2 - - TGTGCCAGCAGCTTAGTGGGTCGAGGTGATCAGCCCCAGCATTTT CASSLVGRGDQPQHF
TRBJ2-7 TRBV29-1 - - TGCAGCGTTGCCGCACGAGGAATCCGATGGGAGCAGTACTTC CSVAARGIRWEQYF
TRBJ1-2 TRBV2 - TRBD1 TGTGCCAGCATCGAACGGGCGACAGGGAGGTATGGCTACACCTTC CASIERATGRYGYTF
TRBJ2-1 TRBV28 - - TGTGCCAGCCGCGTCCGGAGCTCCTACAATGAGCAGTTCTTC CASRVRSSYNEQFF
TRBJ2-3 TRBV12-1 - - TGTGCCAGCAGCCCTGTTAGGGGACTAGCGGGAGGGCCCGGCGCAGATACGCAGTATTTT CASSPVRGLAGGPGADTQYF
TRBJ2-2 TRBV12-5 - TRBD2 TGTGCTAGTGGTTTGGTAGCGGGAGACGTCACCGGGGAGCTGTTTTTT CASGLVAGDVTGELFF
TRBJ1-4 TRBV27 - - TGTGCCAGCAGTTTACGGCCAGGGAGGGCGGAAAAACTGTTTTTT CASSLRPGRAEKLFF
TRBJ2-1 TRBV30 - - TGTGCCTGGAGTGTAGGACTCTTCTACAATGAGCAGTTCTTC CAWSVGLFYNEQFF
TRBJ2-6 TRBV27 - TRBD2 TGTGCCAGCAGTTTATCCGTCCGGCTAGCGGGAGGTGGGGCCAACGTCCTGACTTTC CASSLSVRLAGGGANVLTF
TRBJ2-7 TRBV2 - - TGTGCCAGCAGTGAAGGGGCGGCGACAGCCTACGAGCAGTACTTC CASSEGAATAYEQYF
TRBJ1-1 TRBV5-1 - - TGCGCCAGCAGCTTCCGGGGGGCAGGGAACACTGAAGCTTTCTTT CASSFRGAGNTEAFF
TRBJ2-7 TRBV5-4 - - TGTGCCAGCAGCTTCCCCCCGATCGGCGAGCAGTACTTC CASSFPPIGEQYF
TRBJ2-6 TRBV5-4 - - TGTGCCAGCAGCTCTCCGGGGGCCAACGTCCTGACTTTC CASSSPGANVLTF
TRBJ2-7 TRBV9 - TRBD1 TGTGCCAGCAGCGGCGGACAGGGATCCCACGAGCAGTACTTC CASSGGQGSHEQYF
TRBJ2-3 TRBV28 - TRBD1 TGTGCCAGCTATCCCGGGACAGGGATCCCAGATACGCAGTATTTT CASYPGTGIPDTQYF
TRBJ1-1 TRBV6-1 - - TGTGCCAGCAGACCAAATCAGGGCAACACTGAAGCTTTCTTT CASRPNQGNTEAFF
TRBJ1-1 TRBV27 - - TGTGCCAGCAGTTCCCGGGGTTGGTATAAGGACACTGAAGCTTTCTTT CASSSRGWYKDTEAFF
TRBJ2-1 TRBV19 once TRBD2 TGTGCCAGTAGTATCAGTAGCGGGAGCTCCTACAATGAGCAGTTCTTC CASSISSGSSYNEQFF